This TCR beta chain derives from a study of PD-L1 blockade in urothelial cancer. Across the whole study: The analyses of blood took place 3 weeks (second dose) and 6 weeks after treatment start.

The data were produced by immunoSEQ multiplex PCR, yet TCRdb's version contains in-frame clones alone and is incomplete. This repertoire shows about 45,000 clones, 88% found once; its top ten account for just under 25%. The CDR3 is 13 residues long. From germline, CDR1 is GTSNPN and CDR2 SVGIG (reference sequence). V was cut by 2 bases and J by 5 bases, with 12 bases left in between. The time point was: pretreatment peripheral blood. The chain uses TRBV30 and TRBJ2-5; D may be TRBD2 (5 bases). The TCR originated in a donor at least 40 years old with urothelial cancer. The specimen was PBMCs, collected around atezolizumab (anti-PD-L1) treatment. The CDR3 spells CAWSKLAAETQYF. The DNA for the CDR3 is TGTGCCTGGAGTAAGCTAGCCGCGGAGACCCAGTACTTC.